A selection of T cell receptor beta chains follows, all from one sample in a study of persistence of HIV-infected CD4 T cells. These receptors have no known antigen. The method was immunoSEQ multiplex PCR; TCRdb's version includes in-frame clones alone and lacks a portion of them. The sample has around 35,000 clones; 75% to 90% are singletons. The sample was cultured CD4+ T cells from PBMCs, taken from a patient who received antiretroviral therapy. The origin of the receptors is an adult with HIV. The donor label of this sample is uncertain. Both conserved end residues are part of each CDR3. Each record gives: V gene, CDR3 length, J gene, clone size, D gene, CDR3 DNA, CDR3 protein. D genes are given only for firm matches. Clone size, where shown, is once, few, many, or a class for clones that have expanded.

TRBV6-1,16,TRBJ2-7,-,TRBD1,TGTGCCAGCAGTGCGATGGACAGGGTAGGGTCCTACGAGCAGTACTTC,CASSAMDRVGSYEQYF
TRBV5-6,13,TRBJ2-7,-,-,TGTGCCAGCAGCTTGGTTGGGTCCTACGAGCAGTACTTC,CASSLVGSYEQYF
TRBV7-8,13,TRBJ2-7,-,-,TGTGCCAGCAGCTTAGTCCAGGGTGACGAGCAGTACTTC,CASSLVQGDEQYF
TRBV27,16,TRBJ2-1,-,-,TGTGCCAGCAGTCGGCGGGGGGACAGGGTCTACAATGAGCAGTTCTTC,CASSRRGDRVYNEQFF
TRBV5-1,14,TRBJ1-5,few,-,TGCGCCAGCAGCGAATCACAGGGAGATCAGCCCCAGCATTTT,CASSESQGDQPQHF
TRBV6-1,13,TRBJ1-2,-,-,TGTGCCAGCAGTGAATCGGTAAACCGAGGCTACACCTTC,CASSESVNRGYTF
TRBV5-1,16,TRBJ2-3,-,TRBD2,TGCGCCAGCAGCACCACCGGGACTAGCGGCACAGATACGCAGTATTTT,CASSTTGTSGTDTQYF
TRBV25-1,14,TRBJ1-5,-,-,TGTGCCAGCAGTGAAGCAGGGGTGAATCAGCCCCAGCATTTT,CASSEAGVNQPQHF
TRBV10-2,12,TRBJ2-3,-,-,TGCGCCAGCAGAGAAGTCGGAGATACGCAGTATTTT,CASREVGDTQYF
TRBV6-1,15,TRBJ2-1,-,-,TGTGCCAGCAGTGAAGCTTCCCAGGGGAGGGATGAGCAGTTCTTC,CASSEASQGRDEQFF
TRBV5-8,14,TRBJ2-1,-,-,TGTGCCAGCAGCTTGAGTGTTGGCTACAATGAGCAGTTCTTC,CASSLSVGYNEQFF
TRBV7-8,15,TRBJ2-3,-,-,TGTGCCAGCAGCTCGAGGGGGGAGGCGACAGATACGCAGTATTTT,CASSSRGEATDTQYF
TRBV5-4,13,TRBJ1-1,few,-,TGTGCCAGCAGCTTGACCGTCGTCACTGAAGCTTTCTTT,CASSLTVVTEAFF
TRBV5-1,14,TRBJ2-7,-,-,TGCGCCAGCAGCTACTCCGGGACCGTGTACGAGCAGTACTTC,CASSYSGTVYEQYF
TRBV5-1,16,TRBJ1-5,-,-,TGCGCCAGCAGCTTGGGAGGAGGGACTAGCAATCAGCCCCAGCATTTT,CASSLGGGTSNQPQHF
TRBV10-3,13,TRBJ2-5,-,-,TGTGCCATCAGTGAAGGGTCGCAAGAGACCCAGTACTTC,CAISEGSQETQYF
TRBV7-3,14,TRBJ1-2,-,-,TGTGCCAGCAGCTTAGGGAGGAAGGACTATGGCTACACCTTC,CASSLGRKDYGYTF
TRBV24-1,12,TRBJ1-3,-,-,TGTGCCACCAGTGATTTAGCAGACACCATATATTTT,CATSDLADTIYF
TRBV9,14,TRBJ2-3,-,-,TGTGCCAGCAGCCCCCGACAGCGGTCGGATACGCAGTATTTT,CASSPRQRSDTQYF
TRBV7-3,16,TRBJ2-7,-,-,TGTGCCAGCAGCTTAGGGCCTCCGCAAGCTGGGTACGAGCAGTACTTC,CASSLGPPQAGYEQYF
TRBV5-1,12,TRBJ2-5,-,-,TGCGCCAGCAGCTTGGGAAAAGAGACCCAGTACTTC,CASSLGKETQYF
TRBV9,15,TRBJ1-2,few,-,TGTGCCAGCAGCGTAGGTGGACAATCTAACTATGGCTACACCTTC,CASSVGGQSNYGYTF
TRBV19,15,TRBJ1-5,-,-,TGTGCCAGTCAGAGACGACGGTCCGAGGGTCAGCCCCAGCATTTT,CASQRRRSEGQPQHF
TRBV24-1,15,TRBJ1-1,once,TRBD1,TGTGCCACCAGTGACCGGGGACAGGGGGACACTGAAGCTTTCTTT,CATSDRGQGDTEAFF
TRBV5-1,14,TRBJ2-2,-,TRBD2,TGCGCCAGCATGGGACTAGCCTACACCGGGGAGCTGTTTTTT,CASMGLAYTGELFF
TRBV7-9,15,TRBJ1-2,once,TRBD1,TGTGCCAGCAGCGCTGGACAGGGGGGAAACTATGGCTACACCTTC,CASSAGQGGNYGYTF
TRBV5-1,14,TRBJ1-5,-,TRBD1,TGCGCCAGCAGCCCAGGGGGGTTCAATCAGCCCCAGCATTTT,CASSPGGFNQPQHF
TRBV4-1,15,TRBJ1-1,once,-,TGCGCCAGCAGCCAAGATAAGTGGGGTATCGCTGAAGCTTTCTTT,CASSQDKWGIAEAFF
TRBV6-2/TRBV6-3,17,TRBJ1-2,-,TRBD1,TGTGCCAGCAGCCCAATCCCCCGGGACAGGGAGGACTATGGCTACACCTTC,CASSPIPRDREDYGYTF
TRBV5-1,14,TRBJ2-7,-,-,TGCGCCAGCAGCTTCCAAGGGAGACTAGACGAGCAGTACTTC,CASSFQGRLDEQYF
TRBV27,14,TRBJ1-2,-,TRBD1,TGTGCCAGCGGGCGACAGGGCGCTAACTATGGCTACACCTTC,CASGRQGANYGYTF
TRBV5-1,14,TRBJ1-1,-,-,TGCGCCAGCAGATCGAGTCCTGGAACCACTGAAGCTTTCTTT,CASRSSPGTTEAFF
TRBV4-1,18,TRBJ1-3,once,TRBD1,TGCGCCAGCAGCTTGACCCTCGTGAGACAGGGCACTGGAAACACCATATATTTT,CASSLTLVRQGTGNTIYF
TRBV5-1,16,TRBJ2-3,-,TRBD2,TGCGCCAGCAGCTTGGGACTAGCGGGGGTCCCAGATACGCAGTATTTT,CASSLGLAGVPDTQYF
TRBV18,12,TRBJ1-1,-,-,TGTGCCAGCTCACCCGATTATGGGGTAACTTTCTTT,CASSPDYGVTFF
TRBV24-1,12,TRBJ2-1,-,TRBD1,TGTGCCACCAGTGATTCCGGGACAGGCCTTATCTTC,CATSDSGTGLIF
TRBV4-1,18,TRBJ2-2,-,-,TGCGCCAGCAGCCAAGAGGGACCGCTCAGGACGAACACCGGGGAGCTGTTTTTT,CASSQEGPLRTNTGELFF
TRBV2,16,TRBJ1-3,-,-,TGTGCCAGCAGTGAAGACAGGGCCTCCTCTGGAAACACCATATATTTT,CASSEDRASSGNTIYF
TRBV27,15,TRBJ2-1,once,-,TGTGCCAGCAGGGGCGGTTCCTCCATATACAATGAGCAGTTCTTC,CASRGGSSIYNEQFF
TRBV18,14,TRBJ2-7,-,-,TGTGCCAGCTCATTGGGGACGGTCTCCTACGAGCAGTACTTC,CASSLGTVSYEQYF
TRBV19,13,TRBJ1-2,once,-,TGTGCCAGTACTCAAGGGTATAACTATGGCTACACCTTC,CASTQGYNYGYTF
TRBV5-5,17,TRBJ2-5,-,TRBD2,TGTGCCAGCAGCTTCGGACTAGCGGGGGGCATCCCAGAGACCCAGTACTTC,CASSFGLAGGIPETQYF